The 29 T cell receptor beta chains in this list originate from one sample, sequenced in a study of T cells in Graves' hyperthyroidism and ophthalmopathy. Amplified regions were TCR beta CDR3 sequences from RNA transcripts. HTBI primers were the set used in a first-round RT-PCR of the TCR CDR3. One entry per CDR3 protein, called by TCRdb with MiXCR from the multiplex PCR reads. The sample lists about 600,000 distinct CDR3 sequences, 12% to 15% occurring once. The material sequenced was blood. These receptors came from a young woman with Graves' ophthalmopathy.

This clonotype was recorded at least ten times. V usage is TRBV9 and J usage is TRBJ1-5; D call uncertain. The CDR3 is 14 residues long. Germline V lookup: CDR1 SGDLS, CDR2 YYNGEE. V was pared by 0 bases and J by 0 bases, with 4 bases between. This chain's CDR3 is CASSVDASNQPQHF. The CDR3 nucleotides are TGTGCCAGCAGCGTAGACGCTAGCAATCAGCCCCAGCATTTT.

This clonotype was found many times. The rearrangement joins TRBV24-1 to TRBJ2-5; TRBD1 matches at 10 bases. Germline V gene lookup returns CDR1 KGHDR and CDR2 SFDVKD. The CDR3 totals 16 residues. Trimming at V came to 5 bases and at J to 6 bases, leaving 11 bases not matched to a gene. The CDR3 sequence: CATSGSGTGAGKTQYF. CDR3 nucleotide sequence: TGTGCCACCAGTGGTTCAGGGACAGGGGCAGGGAAGACCCAGTACTTC.

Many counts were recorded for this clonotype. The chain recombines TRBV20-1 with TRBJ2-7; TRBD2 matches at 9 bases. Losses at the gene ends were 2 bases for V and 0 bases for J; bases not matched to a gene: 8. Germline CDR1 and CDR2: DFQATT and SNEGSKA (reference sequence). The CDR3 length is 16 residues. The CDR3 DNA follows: TGCAGTGCTAGATCTTATAGCGGGAGCCCCTCCTACGAGCAGTACTTC. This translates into CSARSYSGSPSYEQYF.

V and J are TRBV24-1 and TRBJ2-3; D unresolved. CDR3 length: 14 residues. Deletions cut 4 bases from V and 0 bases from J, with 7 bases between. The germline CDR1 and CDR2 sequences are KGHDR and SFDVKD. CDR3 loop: CATSDTPSTDTQYF. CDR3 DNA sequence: TGTGCCACCAGTGACACACCGAGCACAGATACGCAGTATTTT.

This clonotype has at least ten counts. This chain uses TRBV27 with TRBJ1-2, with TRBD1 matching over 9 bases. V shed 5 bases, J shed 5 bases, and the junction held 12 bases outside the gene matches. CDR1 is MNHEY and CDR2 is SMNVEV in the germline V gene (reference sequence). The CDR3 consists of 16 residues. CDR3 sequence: CASSPGQGLLRYGYTF. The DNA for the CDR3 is TGTGCCAGCAGTCCCGGACAGGGGCTACTACGGTATGGCTACACCTTC.

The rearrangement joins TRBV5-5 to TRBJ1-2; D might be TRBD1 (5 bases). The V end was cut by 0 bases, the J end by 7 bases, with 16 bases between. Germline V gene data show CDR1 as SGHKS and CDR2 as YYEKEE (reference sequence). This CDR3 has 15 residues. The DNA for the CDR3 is TGTGCCAGCAGCTTGGAAGTAAGGGGAGACGGTGGCTACACCTTC. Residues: CASSLEVRGDGGYTF. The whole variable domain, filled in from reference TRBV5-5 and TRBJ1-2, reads DAGVTQSPTHLIKTRGQQVTLRCSPISGHKSVSWYQQVLGQGPQFIFQYYEKEERGRGNFPDRFSARQFPNYSSELNVNALLLGDSALYLCASSLEVRGDGGYTFGSGTRLTVV.

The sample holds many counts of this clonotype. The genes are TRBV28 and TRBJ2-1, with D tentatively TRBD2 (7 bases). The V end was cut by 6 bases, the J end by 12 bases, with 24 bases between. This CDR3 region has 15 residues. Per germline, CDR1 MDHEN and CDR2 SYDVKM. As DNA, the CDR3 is TGTGCCAGCAGCCCCGGCGGGGGCCCGCTACAGGGGCAGTTCTTC. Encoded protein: CASSPGGGPLQGQFF.

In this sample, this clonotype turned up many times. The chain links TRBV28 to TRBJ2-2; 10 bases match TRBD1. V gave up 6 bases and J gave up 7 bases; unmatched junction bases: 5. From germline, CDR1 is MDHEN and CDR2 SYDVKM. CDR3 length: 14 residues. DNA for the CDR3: TGTGCCAGCAGGCGACAGGGGGCAGGCGGGGAGCTGTTTTTT. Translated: CASRRQGAGGELFF.

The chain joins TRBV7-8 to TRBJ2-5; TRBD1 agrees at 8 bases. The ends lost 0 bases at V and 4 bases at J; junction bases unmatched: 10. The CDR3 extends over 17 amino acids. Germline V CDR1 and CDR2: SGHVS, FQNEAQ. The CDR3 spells CASSLAYTQGAGETQYF. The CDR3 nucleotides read TGTGCCAGCAGCTTAGCCTATACCCAGGGGGCTGGAGAGACCCAGTACTTC.

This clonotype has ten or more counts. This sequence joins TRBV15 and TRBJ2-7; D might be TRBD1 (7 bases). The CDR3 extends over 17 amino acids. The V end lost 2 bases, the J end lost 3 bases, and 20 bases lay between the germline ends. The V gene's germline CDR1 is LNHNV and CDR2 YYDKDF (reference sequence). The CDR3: CATSRFHRGGVVYEQYF. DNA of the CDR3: TGTGCCACCAGCAGATTTCACAGGGGAGGAGTAGTCTACGAGCAGTACTTC.

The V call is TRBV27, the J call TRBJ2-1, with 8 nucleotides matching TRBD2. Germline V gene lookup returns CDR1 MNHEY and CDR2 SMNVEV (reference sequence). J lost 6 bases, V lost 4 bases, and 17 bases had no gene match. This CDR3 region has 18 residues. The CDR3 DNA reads TGTGCCAGCAGTTCATTATCGACTAGCGACCAAATCGTCAATGAGCAGTTCTTC. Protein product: CASSSLSTSDQIVNEQFF.

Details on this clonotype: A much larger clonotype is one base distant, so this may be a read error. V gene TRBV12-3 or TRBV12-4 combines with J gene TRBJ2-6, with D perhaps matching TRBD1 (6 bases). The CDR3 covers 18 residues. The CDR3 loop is CASRLKGHRISGANALTF. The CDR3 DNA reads TGTGCCAGCAGGTTAAAGGGACACCGGATCTCTGGGGCCAACGCCCTGACTTTC.

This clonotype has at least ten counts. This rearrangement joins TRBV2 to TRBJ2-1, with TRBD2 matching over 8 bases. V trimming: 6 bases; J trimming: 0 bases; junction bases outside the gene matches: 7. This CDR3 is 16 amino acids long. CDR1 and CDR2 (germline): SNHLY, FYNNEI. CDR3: CASREGAGASYNEQFF. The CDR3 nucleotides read TGTGCCAGCAGAGAGGGAGCGGGAGCCTCCTACAATGAGCAGTTCTTC.

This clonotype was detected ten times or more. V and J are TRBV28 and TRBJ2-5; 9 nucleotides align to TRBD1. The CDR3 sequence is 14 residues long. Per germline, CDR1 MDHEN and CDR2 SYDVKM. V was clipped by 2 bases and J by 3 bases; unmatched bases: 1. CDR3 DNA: TGTGCCAGCAGTTTAAGGGACAGGGAAGAGACCCAGTACTTC. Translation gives CASSLRDREETQYF.

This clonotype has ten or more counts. This CDR3 reads CASSETGTDAYEQYF. The CDR3 DNA reads TGTGCCAGCAGCGAAACCGGGACGGACGCCTACGAGCAGTACTTC. The chain is built from TRBV9 and TRBJ2-7, with D perhaps being TRBD1 or TRBD2 (5 bases each). This CDR3 is built from 15 residues. Trimming took off 3 bases at V and 2 bases at J, with 15 bases between the two ends. Germline loops: CDR1 SGDLS, CDR2 YYNGEE.

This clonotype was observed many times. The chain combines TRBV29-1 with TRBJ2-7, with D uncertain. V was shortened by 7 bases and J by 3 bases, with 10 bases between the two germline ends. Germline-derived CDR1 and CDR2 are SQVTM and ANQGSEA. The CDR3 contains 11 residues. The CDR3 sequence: CSALISYEQYF. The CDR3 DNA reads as TGCAGCGCTCTTATCAGCTACGAGCAGTACTTC.

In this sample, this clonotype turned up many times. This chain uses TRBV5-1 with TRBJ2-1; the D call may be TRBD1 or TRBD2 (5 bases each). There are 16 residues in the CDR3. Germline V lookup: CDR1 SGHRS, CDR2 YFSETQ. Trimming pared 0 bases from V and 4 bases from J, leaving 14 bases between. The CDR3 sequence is CASSLGWDAIYNEQFF. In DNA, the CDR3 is TGCGCCAGCAGCTTGGGTTGGGACGCCATATACAATGAGCAGTTCTTC. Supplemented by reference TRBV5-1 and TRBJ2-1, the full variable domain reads KAGVTQTPRYLIKTRGQQVTLSCSPISGHRSVSWYQQTPGQGLQFLFEYFSETQRNKGNFPGRFSGRQFSNSRSEMNVSTLELGDSALYLCASSLGWDAIYNEQFFGPGTRLTVL.

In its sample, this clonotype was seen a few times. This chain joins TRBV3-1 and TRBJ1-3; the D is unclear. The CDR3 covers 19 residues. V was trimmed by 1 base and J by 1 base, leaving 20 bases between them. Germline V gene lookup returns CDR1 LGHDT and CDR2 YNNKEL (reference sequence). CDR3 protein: CASSQVLIGRYQSGNTIYF. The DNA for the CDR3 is TGTGCCAGCAGCCAAGTCTTGATCGGCAGGTATCAATCTGGAAACACCATATATTTT.

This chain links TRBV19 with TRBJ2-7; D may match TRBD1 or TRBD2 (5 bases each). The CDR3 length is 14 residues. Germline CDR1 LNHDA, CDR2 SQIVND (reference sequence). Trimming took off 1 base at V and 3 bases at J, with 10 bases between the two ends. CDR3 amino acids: CASSIGGRIYEQYF. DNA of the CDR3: TGTGCCAGTAGTATAGGGGGACGGATCTACGAGCAGTACTTC.

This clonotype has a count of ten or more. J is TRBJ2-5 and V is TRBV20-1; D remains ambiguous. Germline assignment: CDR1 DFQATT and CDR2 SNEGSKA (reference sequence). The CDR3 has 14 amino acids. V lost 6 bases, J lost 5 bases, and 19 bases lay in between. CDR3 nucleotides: TGCAGTGCCCGCCCGGCTGACGGAGCGGAGACCCAGTACTTC. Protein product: CSARPADGAETQYF.

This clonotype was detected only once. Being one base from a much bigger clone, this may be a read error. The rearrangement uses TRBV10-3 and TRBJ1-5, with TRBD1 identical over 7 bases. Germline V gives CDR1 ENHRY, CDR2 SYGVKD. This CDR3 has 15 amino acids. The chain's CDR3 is CAISELEGADQLQHF. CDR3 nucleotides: TGTGCCATCAGTGAGTTAGAGGGGGCGGACCAGCTCCAGCATTTT.

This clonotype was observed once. The CDR3 region is CSAGTGQGQPQHF. CDR3 sequence (DNA): TGCAGTGCTGGGACAGGGCAGGGTCAGCCCCAGCATTTT. The genes are TRBV20-1 and TRBJ1-5; TRBD1 aligns across 9 bases. CDR1 is DFQATT and CDR2 is SNEGSKA in the germline V gene (reference sequence). The CDR3 contains 13 residues. Trimming took 5 bases from V and 6 from J; bases not matched to a gene: 5.

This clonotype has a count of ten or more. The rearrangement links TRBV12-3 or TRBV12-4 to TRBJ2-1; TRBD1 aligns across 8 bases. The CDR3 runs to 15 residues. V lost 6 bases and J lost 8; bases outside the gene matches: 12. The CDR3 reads CASSLLQGAGDEQFF. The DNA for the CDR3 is TGTGCCAGCAGCTTACTCCAGGGGGCAGGGGATGAGCAGTTCTTC.

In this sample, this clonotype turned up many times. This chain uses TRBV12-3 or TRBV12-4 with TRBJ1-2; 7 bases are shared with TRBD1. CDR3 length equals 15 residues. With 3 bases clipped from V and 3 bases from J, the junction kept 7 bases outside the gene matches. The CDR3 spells CASSFRRGPDYGYTF. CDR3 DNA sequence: TGTGCCAGCAGTTTTCGGAGGGGGCCGGACTATGGCTACACCTTC.

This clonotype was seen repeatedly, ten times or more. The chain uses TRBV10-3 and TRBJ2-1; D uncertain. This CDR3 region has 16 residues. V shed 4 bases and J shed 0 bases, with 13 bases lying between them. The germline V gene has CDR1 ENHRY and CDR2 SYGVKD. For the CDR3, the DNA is TGTGCCATCAGTGCCTTGACCGGGCGCTCCTACAATGAGCAGTTCTTC. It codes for CAISALTGRSYNEQFF.

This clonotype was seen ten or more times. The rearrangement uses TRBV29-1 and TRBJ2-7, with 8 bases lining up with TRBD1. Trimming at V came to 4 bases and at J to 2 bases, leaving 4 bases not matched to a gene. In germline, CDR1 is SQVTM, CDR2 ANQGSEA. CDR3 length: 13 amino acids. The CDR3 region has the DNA TGCAGCGTTGGGTACAGGGGGACCTACGAGCAGTACTTC. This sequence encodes CSVGYRGTYEQYF.

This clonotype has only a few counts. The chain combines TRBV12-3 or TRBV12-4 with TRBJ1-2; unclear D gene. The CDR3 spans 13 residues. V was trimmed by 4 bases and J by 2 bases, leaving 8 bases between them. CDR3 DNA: TGTGCCAGCAGTTATGAGACAAACTATGGCTACACCTTC. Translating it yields CASSYETNYGYTF.

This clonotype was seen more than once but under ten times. CDR3 region: CASSQGLAGYFSNEQYF. CDR3 in DNA: TGTGCCAGCAGCCAAGGACTAGCGGGTTACTTCTCTAACGAGCAGTACTTC. The chain has TRBV13 and TRBJ2-7, with TRBD2 identical over 11 bases. This CDR3 has 17 amino acids. The V segment lost 5 bases and the J segment 5 bases; nucleotides outside the gene matches: 14. CDR1 PRHDT and CDR2 FYEKMQ come from the germline V gene (reference sequence).

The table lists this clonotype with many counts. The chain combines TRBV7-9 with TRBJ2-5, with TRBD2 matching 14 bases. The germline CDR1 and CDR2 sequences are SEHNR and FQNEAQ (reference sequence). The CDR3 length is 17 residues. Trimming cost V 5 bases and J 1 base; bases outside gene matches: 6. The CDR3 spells CASSPGTSGSPQETQYF. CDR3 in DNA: TGTGCCAGCAGCCCCGGGACTAGCGGGAGTCCCCAAGAGACCCAGTACTTC.